This TCR beta chain was profiled in a study of shared clonotypes between healthy human individuals. Findings and caveats of the study: Only blood samples were collected, and tissue repertoires likely differ. When compared with the clonotypes that were shared by all four sorted-subset donors, the non-shared clonotypes turned out to have lower generation probabilities.

Trimming cost V 5 bases and J 3 bases; bases outside gene matches: 10. The CDR3 has 16 amino acids. CDR1 and CDR2 (germline): MDHEN, SYDVKM. In regard to this clone: Antigen specificity is unknown.

Donors had no recently reported acute infections or vaccinations and were HIV-negative. Generated by immunoSEQ multiplex PCR, the TCRdb table keeps only in-frame clones and is missing some. The sample lists approximately 2,300,000 clones; roughly 92% were seen once. This sequence originates from a young man in good health. Some clones in this sample may be carry-over from other donors' samples. The gene calls are TRBV28 and TRBJ1-5; TRBD1 agrees at 7 bases. The specimen was naive CD4+ T cells from PBMCs. The subset here: CD45RA+ positively selected. The CDR3 is CASSPSGQATNQPQHF. DNA for the CDR3: TGTGCCAGCAGTCCGAGCGGACAGGCCACCAATCAGCCCCAGCATTTT.